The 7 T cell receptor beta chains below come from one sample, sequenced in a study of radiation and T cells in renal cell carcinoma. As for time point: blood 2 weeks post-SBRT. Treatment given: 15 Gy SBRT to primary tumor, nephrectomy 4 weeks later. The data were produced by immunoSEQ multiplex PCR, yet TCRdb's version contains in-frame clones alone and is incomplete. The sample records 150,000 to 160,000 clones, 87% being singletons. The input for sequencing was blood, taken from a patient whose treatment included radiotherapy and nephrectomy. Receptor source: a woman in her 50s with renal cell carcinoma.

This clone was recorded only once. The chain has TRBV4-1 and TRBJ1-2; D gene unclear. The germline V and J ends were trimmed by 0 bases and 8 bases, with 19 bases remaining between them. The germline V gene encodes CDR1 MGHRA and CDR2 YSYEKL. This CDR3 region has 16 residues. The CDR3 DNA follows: TGCGCCAGCAGCCAAGATCTAGGCCACGCCCTGGGGGGCTACACCTTC. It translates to CASSQDLGHALGGYTF.

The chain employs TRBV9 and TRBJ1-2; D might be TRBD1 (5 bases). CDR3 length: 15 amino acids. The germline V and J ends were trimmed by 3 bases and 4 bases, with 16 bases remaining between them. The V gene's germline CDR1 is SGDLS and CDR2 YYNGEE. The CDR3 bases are TGTGCCAGCAGCGCCCAGCTTGGGGGAGGCTATGGCTACACCTTC. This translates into CASSAQLGGGYGYTF.

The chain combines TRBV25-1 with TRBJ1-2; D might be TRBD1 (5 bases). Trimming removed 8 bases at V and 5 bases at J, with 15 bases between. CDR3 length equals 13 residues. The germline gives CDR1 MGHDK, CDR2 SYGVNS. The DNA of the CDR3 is TGTGCCAGCCTGGGGGAGGGGCCGTATGGCTACACCTTC. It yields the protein CASLGEGPYGYTF.

CDR3 in DNA: TGTGCCATCAGTGAGTCGATCCAGGGAATCGCCGGGGAGCTGTTTTTT. Protein: CAISESIQGIAGELFF. The V call is TRBV10-3, the J call TRBJ2-2; D may be TRBD1 (5 bases). Germline V gives CDR1 ENHRY, CDR2 SYGVKD. The germline V and J ends were trimmed by 0 bases and 6 bases, with 14 bases remaining between them. The CDR3 is 16 amino acids.

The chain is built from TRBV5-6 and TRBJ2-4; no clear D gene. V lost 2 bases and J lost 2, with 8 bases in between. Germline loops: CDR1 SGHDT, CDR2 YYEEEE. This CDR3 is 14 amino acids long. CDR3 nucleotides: TGTGCCAGCAGCTTCTCTGGGACCAAAAACATTCAGTACTTC. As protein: CASSFSGTKNIQYF.

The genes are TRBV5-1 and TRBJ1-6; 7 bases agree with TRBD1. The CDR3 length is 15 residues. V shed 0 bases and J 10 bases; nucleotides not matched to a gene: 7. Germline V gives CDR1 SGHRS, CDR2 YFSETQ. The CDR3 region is CASSLDSGGRSPLHF. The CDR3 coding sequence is TGCGCCAGCAGCTTGGATTCAGGGGGAAGGTCACCCCTCCACTTT.

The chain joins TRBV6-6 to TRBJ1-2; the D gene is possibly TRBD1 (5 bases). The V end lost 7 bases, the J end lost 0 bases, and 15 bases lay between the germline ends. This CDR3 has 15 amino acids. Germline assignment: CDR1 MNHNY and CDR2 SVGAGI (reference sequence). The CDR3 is CASIRTINANYGYTF. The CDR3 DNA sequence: TGTGCCAGCATAAGGACAATTAACGCTAACTATGGCTACACCTTC.